One and the same sample provided the 5 T cell receptor beta chains below, sequenced in a study of T cell clones after liver transplantation. The data were produced by immunoSEQ multiplex PCR, yet TCRdb's version contains in-frame clones alone and is incomplete. This sample has 65,000 to 90,000 clones, with roughly nine tenths found just once. The input for sequencing was CD4+ T cells from blood, taken before liver transplant. The receptors were gathered from a human donor who received a liver transplant.

The rearrangement links TRBV7-9 to TRBJ2-5, with 10 bases lining up with TRBD2. CDR1 and CDR2 (germline): SEHNR, FQNEAQ (reference sequence). Trimming removed 4 bases from V and 4 bases from J; junction bases left unmatched: 6. CDR3 length: 15 amino acids. The CDR3 DNA sequence: TGTGCCAGCAGCTCAGGACTAGCGGCGGGAGAGACCCAGTACTTC. This encodes CASSSGLAAGETQYF.

The V call is TRBV5-1, the J call TRBJ2-1, with 9 positions matching TRBD1. The germline V gene has CDR1 SGHRS and CDR2 YFSETQ. V was clipped by 3 bases and J by 8 bases; unmatched bases: 6. The CDR3 consists of 14 residues. Written as DNA, the CDR3 is TGCGCCAGCAGCTACACAGGGGGCATCGATGAGCAGTTCTTC. The encoded protein is CASSYTGGIDEQFF.

The gene calls are TRBV10-1 and TRBJ2-5; D ambiguous. Germline V gene sequence: CDR1 WNHNN, CDR2 SYGVQD (reference sequence). V was clipped by 4 bases and J by 4 bases, with 10 bases between them. CDR3 length equals 13 residues. The CDR3 DNA is TGCGCCAGCAGTGTGAGTGCTCGAGAGACCCAGTACTTC. Translation gives CASSVSARETQYF.

In its sample, this clone was seen once. The V gene is TRBV10-2, the J gene TRBJ2-3, with D perhaps matching TRBD1 or TRBD2 (5 bases each). V lost 6 bases and J lost 2, with 15 bases in between. Germline V lookup: CDR1 WSHSY, CDR2 SAAADI. The CDR3 has 15 amino acids. The CDR3 DNA follows: TGCGCCAGCAGGACTACGACAGTCTCCACAGATACGCAGTATTTT. This sequence encodes CASRTTTVSTDTQYF.

The chain couples TRBV5-6 to TRBJ2-3, with TRBD2 matching 13 bases. The CDR3 has 16 residues. V lost 2 bases and J lost 5; bases outside the gene matches: 5. The germline V gene encodes CDR1 SGHDT and CDR2 YYEEEE. CDR3 in amino acids: CASSFTSGRARDTQYF. CDR3 DNA sequence: TGTGCCAGCAGCTTTACTAGCGGGAGGGCGAGAGATACGCAGTATTTT.